The 18 T cell receptor beta chains given below trace back to one sample, sequenced in a study of OX40 agonist ivuxolimab in advanced cancers. Clones were sequenced by immunoSEQ multiplex PCR, and TCRdb holds only the in-frame ones, with some missing. The sample holds approximately 24,000 clones, around 85% seen once. This specimen was CD4+ or CD8+ T cells sorted from blood, taken in a trial of the OX40 agonist ivuxolimab. The receptor set was obtained from an adult with an advanced solid tumor such as melanoma, head and neck, liver or kidney cancer.

The chain joins TRBV2 to TRBJ2-7; TRBD1 matches 8 bases. The trim removed 4 bases at V and 0 bases at J, leaving 11 bases unmatched. From germline, CDR1 is SNHLY and CDR2 FYNNEI. The CDR3 has 17 residues. The CDR3 here is CASSVNQGAGTSYEQYF. The CDR3 coding sequence is TGTGCCAGCAGTGTAAATCAGGGGGCGGGGACCTCCTACGAGCAGTACTTC.

The chain couples TRBV5-6 to TRBJ2-5; 9 bases map to TRBD1. Germline V gene sequence: CDR1 SGHDT, CDR2 YYEEEE. This CDR3 contains 15 residues. Trimming at V came to 4 bases and at J to 9 bases, leaving 13 bases not matched to a gene. The CDR3 nucleotides are TGTGCCAGCAGCCTTTGGGACAGGGTCAGGGGGGCCCAGTACTTC. This codes for CASSLWDRVRGAQYF.

The gene calls are TRBV30 and TRBJ2-5, with TRBD1 matching 9 bases. The V and J ends lost 2 bases and 1 base, in that order; junction bases with no gene match: 11. The CDR3 spans 17 residues. Germline V CDR1 and CDR2: GTSNPN, SVGIG (reference sequence). The CDR3: CAWSTHPGTGPQETQYF. Here the CDR3 DNA reads TGTGCCTGGAGTACCCACCCCGGGACAGGGCCCCAAGAGACCCAGTACTTC.

The sample holds one count of this clone. CDR3: CAISESRGGTDTQYF. CDR3 bases: TGTGCCATCAGTGAGTCGCGGGGGGGGACAGATACGCAGTATTTT. This chain links TRBV10-3 with TRBJ2-3; TRBD2 matches at 9 bases. The ends lost 0 bases at V and 3 bases at J; junction bases unmatched: 1. In germline, CDR1 is ENHRY, CDR2 SYGVKD. This CDR3 contains 15 residues.

V gene TRBV9 combines with J gene TRBJ2-1, with 12 bases aligning to TRBD2. Germline V gene data show CDR1 as SGDLS and CDR2 as YYNGEE. The V gene end was trimmed by 3 bases and the J gene end by 8 bases; junction bases not matched to a gene: 3. The CDR3 is 14 amino acids. CDR3 amino acids: CASSASGRDDEQFF. The CDR3 region has the DNA TGTGCCAGCAGCGCTAGCGGGAGGGATGATGAGCAGTTCTTC.

This rearrangement joins TRBV5-1 to TRBJ1-4, with no clear D. Trimming pared 4 bases from V and 5 bases from J, leaving 9 bases between. This CDR3 has 13 amino acids. Germline V gene lookup returns CDR1 SGHRS and CDR2 YFSETQ. CDR3 bases: TGCGCCAGCAGCCCCGGACCCAATGAAAAACTGTTTTTT. It codes for CASSPGPNEKLFF.

This rearrangement joins TRBV30 to TRBJ2-7, with 8 bases matching TRBD2. This CDR3 has 15 residues. With 3 bases clipped from V and 4 bases from J, the junction kept 11 bases outside the gene matches. Germline CDR1 and CDR2: GTSNPN and SVGIG (reference sequence). Written as DNA, the CDR3 is TGTGCCTGGAGCGGGGCCGGGAGGGGGGCATACGAGCAGTACTTC. This translates into CAWSGAGRGAYEQYF.

J is TRBJ2-1 and V is TRBV7-9, with D possibly TRBD1 on 6 matching bases. Between the trimmed V and J ends, which lost 5 bases and 1 base, there was a span of 15 bases. CDR3 length: 16 residues. CDR1 SEHNR and CDR2 FQNEAQ come from the germline V gene (reference sequence). CDR3 DNA: TGTGCCAGCAGCGTTTCCGGGACACTATCCTACAATGAGCAGTTCTTC. Translation: CASSVSGTLSYNEQFF.

CDR3 DNA: TGTGCCAGCAGTGGGATCGGACTACCCTACAATGAGCAGTTCTTC. Its translation is CASSGIGLPYNEQFF. This chain connects TRBV2 to TRBJ2-1, with D maybe TRBD2 (6 bases). Germline lookup yields CDR1 SNHLY and CDR2 FYNNEI. V lost 4 bases and J 2 bases, leaving 12 bases between the germline ends. This CDR3 spans 15 amino acids.

This clone was picked up one time. V and J are TRBV4-3 and TRBJ2-7, with a possible D match to TRBD2 (5 bases). This CDR3 has 14 amino acids. V was trimmed by 0 bases and J by 6 bases, leaving 12 bases between them. Germline V gives CDR1 LGHNA, CDR2 YSLEER. The CDR3 reads CASSQDTGSREQYF. CDR3 sequence (DNA): TGCGCCAGCAGCCAAGATACGGGGTCACGCGAGCAGTACTTC.

The V call is TRBV18, the J call TRBJ2-7; 7 nucleotides line up with TRBD1. The CDR3 loop spans 14 amino acids. Germline V gives CDR1 KGHSH, CDR2 LQKENI. The V segment lost 3 bases and the J segment 6 bases; nucleotides outside the gene matches: 8. In DNA form, the CDR3 reads TGTGCCAGCTCACCCTACGGACAGGCTGGCGAGCAGTACTTC. Its translation: CASSPYGQAGEQYF.

J is TRBJ2-3 and V is TRBV9; D may be TRBD2 (6 bases). The V gene's germline CDR1 is SGDLS and CDR2 YYNGEE. The ends were cut back, 4 bases at V and 4 bases at J, with 13 bases in the middle. The CDR3 length is 14 residues. For the CDR3, the DNA is TGTGCCAGCAGCTTCCAGGAGGGCCCAGATACGCAGTATTTT. Encoded protein: CASSFQEGPDTQYF. Variable domain in full (rest from reference TRBV9 and TRBJ2-3): DSGVTQTPKHLITATGQRVTLRCSPRSGDLSVYWYQQSLDQGLQFLIQYYNGEERAKGNILERFSAQQFPDLHSELNLSSLELGDSALYFCASSFQEGPDTQYFGPGTRLTVL.

This rearrangement joins TRBV6-5 to TRBJ2-7; no firm D call. This CDR3 is 13 amino acids long. CDR1 is MNHEY, CDR2 SVGAGI, per germline. V gave up 2 bases and J gave up 7 bases, with 12 bases separating them. The CDR3 DNA sequence: TGTGCCAGCAGTTACCCGGCCCTCGGGGAGCAGTACTTC. Protein product: CASSYPALGEQYF.

This clone has only a few counts. The V call is TRBV30, the J call TRBJ1-1; 7 positions agree with TRBD1. Trimming cost V 6 bases and J 5 bases; bases outside gene matches: 9. Per germline, CDR1 GTSNPN and CDR2 SVGIG (reference sequence). The CDR3 is made up of 13 amino acids. CDR3 amino acids: CACGLTGRTEAFF. The CDR3 DNA follows: TGTGCCTGCGGCCTGACAGGGCGAACTGAAGCTTTCTTT.

In this sample, this clone turned up a few times. The chain links TRBV6-6 to TRBJ2-2; D unresolved. Trimming left V 4 bases short and J 0 bases short, with 3 bases between. Germline V lookup: CDR1 MNHNY, CDR2 SVGAGI (reference sequence). This CDR3 contains 13 residues. CDR3 sequence reads: CASSSANTGELFF. CDR3 in DNA: TGTGCCAGCAGTTCGGCGAACACCGGGGAGCTGTTTTTT.

The chain is built from TRBV6-1 and TRBJ2-1, with a weak D call TRBD2 (5 bases). The CDR3 is 12 residues long. From germline, CDR1 is MNHNS and CDR2 SASEGT. Deletions cut 8 bases from V and 7 bases from J, with 12 bases between. This CDR3 is CASSWERNEQFF. CDR3 nucleotide sequence: TGTGCCAGCTCTTGGGAGAGGAATGAGCAGTTCTTC.

The chain joins TRBV21-1 to TRBJ1-2; the D call of TRBD1 is as the table states it, not checked on the DNA. TRBV21-1 is designated a pseudogene. CDR3 length: 16 amino acids. CDR3 region: CASSNMRQKNYGGYTF. CDR3 DNA sequence: TGTGCCAGCAGCAACATGCGACAGAAGAACTATGGAGGCTACACCTTC.

The gene calls are TRBV6-6 and TRBJ2-7; D might be TRBD2 (6 bases). The germline V gene encodes CDR1 MNHNY and CDR2 SVGAGI (reference sequence). This CDR3 region has 11 residues. V was cut by 5 bases and J by 7 bases, with 9 bases left in between. The CDR3 here is CASSGGREQYF. CDR3 nucleotides: TGTGCCAGCAGTGGGGGGAGAGAGCAGTACTTC.